This T cell receptor (beta chain) was sequenced during a study of control samples from healthy donors and cancer patients. This CDR3 has 13 amino acids. V was shortened by 2 bases and J by 4 bases, with 9 bases between the two germline ends. Germline CDR1 and CDR2: SGHTS and YDEGEE. This clone was recorded once. The protocol was immunoSEQ multiplex PCR, while the TCRdb copy is restricted to in-frame clones and leaves out a portion. The sample yields about 110,000 clones, approximately 89% seen once. The genes are TRBV5-8 and TRBJ1-1; maybe TRBD1 (6 bases). Sequences were obtained from blood. This TCR was recovered from a woman between 18 and 30 years old in good health. Here the CDR3 reads CASSLDRRTEAFF. In DNA form, the CDR3 reads TGTGCCAGCAGCTTAGACAGGCGCACTGAAGCTTTCTTT. Complete variable domain (other parts from reference TRBV5-8 and TRBJ1-1): EAGVTQSPTHLIKTRGQQATLRCSPISGHTSVYWYQQALGLGLQFLLWYDEGEERNRGNFPPRFSGRQFPNYSSELNVNALELEDSALYLCASSLDRRTEAFFGQGTRLTVV.